This T cell receptor beta chain originates from a study of vaccination and CD4 T cells after COVID-19. Sequencing of cultured CD4+ T cell DNA used the Oncomine TCR Beta short-read assay. TCRdb processed the PCR reads anew with MiXCR; each CDR3 protein has one entry. The sample includes 20,000 to 25,000 distinct CDR3 sequences, 43% of them seen just once. V was shortened by 2 bases and J by 4 bases, with 18 bases between the two germline ends. The CDR3 totals 16 residues. Germline V gives CDR1 MGHDK, CDR2 SYGVNS. Points on this clonotype: The antigen remains undetermined.

Time point specified: late sampling 161 to 241 days after vaccination in three convalescent patients. Sample treatment: approximately nine-day PBMC culture with coronavirus spike peptide pools or control peptides (ViraFEST assay). ViraFEST stimulated the growth of antigen-specific T cells using peptide pools and subsequently profiled their TCRs by sequencing. Following a culture period (10 days), negative selection was used to isolate CD4+ T cells. Sequenced material: CD4+ T cells from blood, cultured in vitro, taken about 7 months after SARS-CoV-2 vaccination. J is TRBJ2-7 and V is TRBV25-1; D is uncertain. The sequence was collected from a human donor who had recovered from COVID-19. The CDR3 loop is CASSEAVAGDWYEQYF. Here the CDR3 DNA reads TGTGCCAGCAGTGAAGCGGTGGCAGGAGACTGGTACGAGCAGTACTTC.